These 10 T cell receptor beta chains originate from one sample sequenced in a study of T cell responses to AZD1222 COVID-19 vaccine. The method was immunoSEQ multiplex PCR; TCRdb's version includes in-frame clones alone and lacks a portion of them. The table includes tens of thousands of clones, around 80% detected once. Sequencing was performed on peripheral blood, taken on day 0 of AZD1222 vaccination. The receptor source for this set is an adult in good health.

This clone appeared a few times. The genes are TRBV2 and TRBJ1-2, with 10 nucleotides matching TRBD1. CDR1 and CDR2 from the germline V gene are SNHLY and FYNNEI. There are 14 residues in the CDR3. V gave up 7 bases and J gave up 4 bases; unmatched junction bases: 6. The CDR3 sequence is CASKTWTGGYGYTF. In DNA form, the CDR3 reads TGTGCCAGCAAGACCTGGACAGGGGGCTATGGCTACACCTTC.

The count of this clone is one. The chain uses TRBV28 and TRBJ1-5; D gene ambiguous. V lost 2 bases and J lost 0, with 8 bases in between. This CDR3 is built from 15 residues. In germline, CDR1 is MDHEN, CDR2 SYDVKM. CDR3 in DNA: TGTGCCAGCAGTTTAGAGGGATATAGCAATCAGCCCCAGCATTTT. Its translation is CASSLEGYSNQPQHF.

The chain employs TRBV19 and TRBJ1-1; TRBD1 matches 12 bases. With V trimmed by 10 bases and J by 5 bases, 8 bases remained unmatched. CDR1 LNHDA and CDR2 SQIVND come from the germline V gene (reference sequence). This CDR3 is 14 amino acids long. This chain's CDR3 is CATTGTGGRTEAFF. In nucleotides, the CDR3 is TGTGCCACCACCGGGACAGGGGGCAGGACTGAAGCTTTCTTT.

The chain carries TRBV7-2 and TRBJ2-5; maybe TRBD1 (5 bases). V gave up 2 bases and J gave up 2 bases, with 15 bases separating them. This CDR3 comprises 16 residues. In germline, CDR1 is SGHTA, CDR2 FQGNSA. CDR3 bases: TGTGCCAGCAGCTTACGGCACGGCAGGGCTCAAGAGACCCAGTACTTC. It yields the protein CASSLRHGRAQETQYF. Complete variable domain (other parts from reference TRBV7-2 and TRBJ2-5): GAGVSQSPSNKVTEKGKDVELRCDPISGHTALYWYRQSLGQGLEFLIYFQGNSAPDKSGLPSDRFSAERTGGSVSTLTIQRTQQEDSAVYLCASSLRHGRAQETQYFGPGTRLLVL.

This clone was observed a few times. The rearrangement uses TRBV19 and TRBJ1-3; 8 positions agree with TRBD1. This CDR3 spans 15 amino acids. The germline V gene encodes CDR1 LNHDA and CDR2 SQIVND (reference sequence). Trimming removed 6 bases from V and 0 bases from J; junction bases left unmatched: 4. The DNA for the CDR3 is TGTGCCAGTAGGAGACAGGGGAACTCTGGAAACACCATATATTTT. Residues: CASRRQGNSGNTIYF.

The rearrangement uses TRBV28 and TRBJ1-1; 12 nucleotides align to TRBD1. Germline V gene data show CDR1 as MDHEN and CDR2 as SYDVKM. The ends lost 8 bases at V and 3 bases at J; junction bases unmatched: 13. The CDR3 is 17 amino acids. CDR3 amino acids: CASLRPGQGARDTEAFF. The CDR3 DNA reads TGTGCCAGCCTTCGGCCGGGACAGGGGGCGCGAGACACTGAAGCTTTCTTT.

This sequence joins TRBV6-5 and TRBJ1-1, with D possibly matching TRBD1 (6 bases). Trimming cost V 7 bases and J 5 bases, with 17 bases left between them. The CDR3 is 14 residues long. CDR1 MNHEY and CDR2 SVGAGI come from the germline V gene. DNA for the CDR3: TGTGCCAGCACCGAGGGTGGAGGGGGGACTGAAGCTTTCTTT. Protein sequence: CASTEGGGGTEAFF.

This clone was detected a few times. At the DNA level, this CDR3 is encoded by other sequences in the same sample as well. This chain links TRBV5-1 with TRBJ1-1, with 7 bases that match TRBD1. V was clipped by 0 bases and J by 1 base; unmatched bases: 0. Germline V gene data show CDR1 as SGHRS and CDR2 as YFSETQ. This CDR3 comprises 14 residues. The CDR3 DNA is TGCGCCAGCAGCTTGGACAGGGGGAACACTGAAGCTTTCTTT. It specifies CASSLDRGNTEAFF.

V gene TRBV21-1 combines with J gene TRBJ1-2; the table assigns TRBD1, which was not confirmed against the DNA. TRBV21-1 is described as a pseudogene. The CDR3 is 15 residues long. This CDR3 is CASSYRTGAHYGYTF. The DNA for the CDR3 is TGTGCCAGCAGCTATCGGACAGGGGCCCACTATGGCTACACCTTC.

The V call is TRBV2, the J call TRBJ2-1; TRBD2 matches at 13 bases. This CDR3 spans 15 amino acids. Germline V gives CDR1 SNHLY, CDR2 FYNNEI. The V gene end was trimmed by 6 bases and the J gene end by 8 bases; junction bases not matched to a gene: 7. Here the CDR3 reads CASRPTSGRAHEQFF. The CDR3 DNA follows: TGTGCCAGCAGACCCACTAGCGGGAGGGCCCATGAGCAGTTCTTC.